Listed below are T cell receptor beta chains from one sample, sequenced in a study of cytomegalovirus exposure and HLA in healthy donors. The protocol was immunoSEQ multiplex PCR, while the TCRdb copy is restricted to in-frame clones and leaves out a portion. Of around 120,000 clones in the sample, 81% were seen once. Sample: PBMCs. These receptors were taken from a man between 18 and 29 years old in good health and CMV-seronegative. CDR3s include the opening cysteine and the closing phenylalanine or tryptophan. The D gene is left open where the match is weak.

CDR3: CASSVVAEAFF; length: 11; D: NA; V: TRBV9
CDR3: CASSALSGVIGYTF; length: 14; D: NA; V: TRBV14
CDR3: CASRRQDSPYNSPLHF; length: 16; D: NA; V: TRBV5-6
CDR3: CASVGGGQYNEQFF; length: 14; D: NA; V: TRBV6-5
CDR3: CASSVTGGAYGYTF; length: 14; D: TRBD1; V: TRBV5-4
CDR3: CAWSIPWGDTEAFF; length: 14; D: NA; V: TRBV30
CDR3: CASSTTRGHGNQPQHF; length: 16; D: TRBD1; V: TRBV5-6
CDR3: CASSLQGPERNTEAFF; length: 16; D: NA; V: TRBV5-1
CDR3: CASSAGLAGGPGEQYF; length: 16; D: TRBD2; V: TRBV9
CDR3: CASSPLGTSVAGGSETQYF; length: 19; D: TRBD2; V: TRBV7-9
CDR3: CASSLIQGKETQYF; length: 14; D: NA; V: TRBV27
CDR3: CASSLVDRGDYGYTF; length: 15; D: TRBD1; V: TRBV11-2
CDR3: CASSTGTGRVGYTF; length: 14; D: TRBD1; V: TRBV7-9
CDR3: CASSSRSILSYEQYF; length: 15; D: NA; V: TRBV7-8
CDR3: CASSRTGDQPQHF; length: 13; D: TRBD1; V: TRBV25-1
CDR3: CASSPLDQETQYF; length: 13; D: NA; V: TRBV18
CDR3: CASSFQSVRDSTEAFF; length: 16; D: NA; V: TRBV11-2
CDR3: CATSREKAGGYRETQYF; length: 17; D: TRBD2; V: TRBV15
CDR3: CASSFTSSGNTIYF; length: 14; D: NA; V: TRBV7-2
CDR3: CASNDDFRMNTEAFF; length: 15; D: NA; V: TRBV6-5
CDR3: CASSYFAGGDTDTQYF; length: 16; D: NA; V: TRBV6-5
CDR3: CASSQMGQGYEQYF; length: 14; D: NA; V: TRBV10-2
CDR3: CASSLDTTGGSPPLHF; length: 16; D: TRBD1; V: TRBV5-1
CDR3: CASSLGQILNTEAFF; length: 15; D: NA; V: TRBV5-1